Following are 11 T cell receptor beta chains from one sample sequenced in a study of T cell responses to AZD1222 COVID-19 vaccine. Generated by immunoSEQ multiplex PCR, the TCRdb table keeps only in-frame clones and is missing some. The sample includes 85,000 to 130,000 clones, 70% to 90% of them seen just once. The source was peripheral blood, collected on day 0 of AZD1222 vaccination. Receptor source: an adult in good health.

The chain recombines TRBV5-1 with TRBJ2-7, with D tentatively TRBD1 (6 bases). The CDR3 contains 16 residues. Germline V gene sequence: CDR1 SGHRS, CDR2 YFSETQ. Trimming shortened V by 2 bases and J by 0 bases, and 15 bases separated the two germline ends. The CDR3 loop reads CASSLNRQVSSYEQYF. CDR3 in DNA: TGCGCCAGCAGCTTAAACCGACAGGTTAGCTCCTACGAGCAGTACTTC.

The V gene is TRBV23-1, the J gene TRBJ2-7; D remains ambiguous. TRBV23-1 is an ORF; its function is uncertain. The V end was cut by 7 bases, the J end by 2 bases, with 9 bases between. The CDR3 is 12 residues long. The CDR3 nucleotides are TGCGCCAGCACCGCCGAGACCTACGAGCAGTACTTC. Its translation: CASTAETYEQYF.

A single count supports this clone. V is TRBV27 and J is TRBJ2-7; no definite D call. The CDR3 length is 14 residues. The germline gives CDR1 MNHEY, CDR2 SMNVEV (reference sequence). V lost 4 bases to trimming and J lost 7 bases, with 17 bases between them. CDR3 loop: CASSWLGFLGEQYF. In DNA form, the CDR3 reads TGTGCCAGCAGTTGGTTGGGTTTTTTAGGTGAGCAGTACTTC.

As for this clone: Other DNA sequences of this sample code for an identical CDR3. This sequence joins TRBV28 and TRBJ2-1; D possibly corresponds to TRBD2 (5 bases). The CDR3 is 14 amino acids. Trimming cost V 4 bases and J 4 bases, with 11 bases left between them. Germline V lookup: CDR1 MDHEN, CDR2 SYDVKM. The CDR3 nucleotides are TGTGCCAGCAGTTCCCCTGGGAGATACAATGAGCAGTTCTTC. This sequence encodes CASSSPGRYNEQFF.

The gene calls are TRBV6-1 and TRBJ2-7; 12 bases are a match to TRBD1. J lost 3 bases, V lost 1 base, and 10 bases had no gene match. CDR1 and CDR2 from the germline V gene are MNHNS and SASEGT. The CDR3 loop spans 18 amino acids. The CDR3 loop reads CASSEEGTGGTFGYEQYF. CDR3 bases: TGTGCCAGCAGTGAAGAAGGGACAGGGGGCACTTTCGGCTACGAGCAGTACTTC.

The gene calls are TRBV14 and TRBJ2-1; D unclear. There are 12 residues in the CDR3. Trimming took 4 bases from V and 5 from J, leaving 6 bases between them. Germline V gene data show CDR1 as SGHDN and CDR2 as FVKESK. The CDR3 loop is CASSPQHNEQFF. The CDR3 coding sequence is TGTGCCAGCAGCCCCCAGCACAATGAGCAGTTCTTC.

This chain joins TRBV28 and TRBJ2-1; 12 positions match TRBD1. Losses at the gene ends were 4 bases for V and 7 bases for J; bases not matched to a gene: 17. The germline V gene encodes CDR1 MDHEN and CDR2 SYDVKM. This CDR3 contains 19 residues. CDR3 loop: CASSSERIMGQGALNEQFF. The CDR3 DNA reads as TGTGCCAGCAGTTCCGAACGGATTATGGGACAGGGGGCGTTAAATGAGCAGTTCTTC.

The rearrangement uses TRBV3-1 (or the pseudogene TRBV3-2) and TRBJ2-5, with 13 bases that match TRBD2. Trimming cost V 4 bases and J 2 bases; bases outside gene matches: 10. The germline gives CDR1 LGHDT, CDR2 YNNKEL (reference sequence). The CDR3 contains 18 residues. The CDR3 DNA follows: TGTGCCAGCAGCCCCGGACTAGCGGGAGTCCCACCTCAAGAGACCCAGTACTTC. Translation: CASSPGLAGVPPQETQYF.

V usage is TRBV5-6 and J usage is TRBJ1-4, with a possible D match to TRBD1 (5 bases). The CDR3 runs 15 residues. Looked up from germline, CDR1 is SGHDT and CDR2 is YYEEEE. V was clipped by 4 bases and J by 3 bases, with 13 bases between them. This CDR3 is CASSATGTANEKLFF. The CDR3 DNA is TGTGCCAGCAGCGCTACCGGGACGGCTAATGAAAAACTGTTTTTT.

The chain links TRBV9 to TRBJ1-2; D not resolved. CDR1 is SGDLS, CDR2 YYNGEE, per germline. CDR3 length equals 18 residues. Trimming stripped 5 bases from V and 1 base from J, with 24 bases between. The CDR3: CASSRTDTRGKVNYGYTF. The CDR3 DNA reads as TGTGCCAGCAGTCGAACAGATACCCGAGGAAAAGTTAACTATGGCTACACCTTC.

This chain links TRBV5-8 with TRBJ1-5; D perhaps matches TRBD1 (5 bases). V lost 5 bases and J lost 5, with 17 bases in between. Germline V CDR1 and CDR2: SGHTS, YDEGEE. The CDR3 length is 15 residues. CDR3 in amino acids: CASRFYLGGDQPQHF. CDR3 in DNA: TGTGCCAGCAGATTCTATTTGGGAGGGGATCAGCCCCAGCATTTT.